This T cell receptor beta chain was identified in a study of cytomegalovirus exposure and HLA in healthy donors. The PCR had 60 Vbeta and 13 Jbeta primers. Libraries were prepared by immunoSEQ multiplex PCR; TCRdb keeps only in-frame clonotypes and omits some of them. The data show 75,000 to 100,000 clones, around 77% seen once. This clone was picked up one time. The CDR3 covers 15 residues. Germline-derived CDR1 and CDR2 are SNHLY and FYNNEI. The V gene end was trimmed by 0 bases and the J gene end by 5 bases; junction bases not matched to a gene: 3. Sequencing was performed on PBMCs. The receptor's source is a man aged 40-50 years in good health and CMV-seronegative. This rearrangement joins TRBV2 to TRBJ1-2; 10 bases are shared with TRBD1. Here the CDR3 reads CASSEARTGGYGYTF. DNA of the CDR3: TGTGCCAGCAGTGAAGCAAGGACAGGGGGGTATGGCTACACCTTC.